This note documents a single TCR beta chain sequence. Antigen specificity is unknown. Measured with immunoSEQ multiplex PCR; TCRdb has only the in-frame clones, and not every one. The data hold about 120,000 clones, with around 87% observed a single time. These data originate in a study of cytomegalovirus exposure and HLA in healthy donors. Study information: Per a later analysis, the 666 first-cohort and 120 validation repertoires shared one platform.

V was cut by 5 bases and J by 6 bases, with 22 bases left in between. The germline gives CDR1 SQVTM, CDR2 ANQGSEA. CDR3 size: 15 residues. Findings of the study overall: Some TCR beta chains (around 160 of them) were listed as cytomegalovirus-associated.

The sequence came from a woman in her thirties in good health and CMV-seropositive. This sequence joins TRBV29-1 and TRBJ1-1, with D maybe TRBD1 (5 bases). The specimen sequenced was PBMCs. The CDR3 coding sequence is TGCAGCGTTTTGCCCGGGCAGGGAAGTGAGGCTGAAGCTTTCTTT. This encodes CSVLPGQGSEAEAFF.